This TCR beta chain is drawn from a study of blood T cell repertoires in COVID-19. The wider study: Both acute and convalescent COVID-19 samples were obtained from the United States, Italy and Spain. PBMCs, B-cell-depleted T cells, or T cells were the source of the cDNA or gDNA that made up the material.

There are 16 residues in the CDR3. Trimming pared 3 bases from V and 0 bases from J, leaving 9 bases between. Germline V lookup: CDR1 LNHDA, CDR2 SQIVND (reference sequence). Libraries were prepared by immunoSEQ multiplex PCR; TCRdb keeps only in-frame clonotypes and omits some of them. The table records over 150,000 clones, nearly 90% of them present only once. V usage is TRBV19 and J usage is TRBJ1-6; D is undetermined. Sequencing used peripheral blood. The source is a man aged 18 to 30 who had recovered from COVID-19. DNA of the CDR3: TGTGCCAGTAGTATTTGGAGGAGCTCCTATAATTCACCCCTCCACTTT. This translates into CASSIWRSSYNSPLHF.